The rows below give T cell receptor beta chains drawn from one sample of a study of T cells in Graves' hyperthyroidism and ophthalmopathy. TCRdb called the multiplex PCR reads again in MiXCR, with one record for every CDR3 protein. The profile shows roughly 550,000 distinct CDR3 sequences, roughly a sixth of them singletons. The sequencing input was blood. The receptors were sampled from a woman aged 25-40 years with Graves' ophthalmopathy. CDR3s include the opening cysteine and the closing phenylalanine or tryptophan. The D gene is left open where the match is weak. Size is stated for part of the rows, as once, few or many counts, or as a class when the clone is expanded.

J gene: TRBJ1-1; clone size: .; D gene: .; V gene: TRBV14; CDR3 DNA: TGTGCCAGCAGCCTACTCCGGGAGGGAGCTTTCTTT; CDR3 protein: CASSLLREGAFF
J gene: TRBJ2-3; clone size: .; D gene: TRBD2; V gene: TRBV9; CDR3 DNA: TGTGCCAGCAGTCCGGGACTAGCGGACAGCACAGATACGCAGTATTTT; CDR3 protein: CASSPGLADSTDTQYF
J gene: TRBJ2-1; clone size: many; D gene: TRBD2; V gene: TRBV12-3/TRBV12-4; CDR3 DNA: TGTGCCAGCAGTTTAACTAGCGGGACCTTAAATGAGCAGTTCTTC; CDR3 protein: CASSLTSGTLNEQFF
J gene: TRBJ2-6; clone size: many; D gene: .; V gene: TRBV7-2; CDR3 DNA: TGTGCCAGCAGTTTCGTGACATGGAATGCTGGGGCCAACGTCCTGACTTTC; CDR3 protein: CASSFVTWNAGANVLTF
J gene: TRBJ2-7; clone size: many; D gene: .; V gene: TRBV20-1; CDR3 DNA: TGCAGTGCTAAAGGGGCCTCCTCCGGCTACGAGCAGTACTTC; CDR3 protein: CSAKGASSGYEQYF
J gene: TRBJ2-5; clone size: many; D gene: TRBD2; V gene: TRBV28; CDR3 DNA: TGTGCCAGCAGCGGGACTAGCGGGAGTGGAGAGACCCAGTACTTC; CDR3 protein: CASSGTSGSGETQYF
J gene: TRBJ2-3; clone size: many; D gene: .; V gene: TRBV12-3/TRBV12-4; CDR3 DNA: TGTGCTACGGGCGCAGAATCAGATACGCAGTATTTT; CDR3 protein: CATGAESDTQYF
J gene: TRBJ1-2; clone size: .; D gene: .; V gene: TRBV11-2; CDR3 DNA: TGTGCCAGCAGCTTAGTCGGCAGCCAGAACTATGGCTACACCTTC; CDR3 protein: CASSLVGSQNYGYTF
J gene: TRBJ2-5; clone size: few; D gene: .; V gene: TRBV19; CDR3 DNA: TGTGCCAGTAGTATAACAGGGCTGGCGCGGGAGACCCAGTACTTC; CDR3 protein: CASSITGLARETQYF
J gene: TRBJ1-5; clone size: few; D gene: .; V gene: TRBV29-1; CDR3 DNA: TGCAGCGCCCGGGACAACGATCAGCCCCAGCATTTT; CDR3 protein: CSARDNDQPQHF
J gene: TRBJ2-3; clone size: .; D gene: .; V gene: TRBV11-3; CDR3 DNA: TGTGCCAGCAGCTCATACAGTTCAGCTACGCAGTATTTT; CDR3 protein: CASSSYSSATQYF
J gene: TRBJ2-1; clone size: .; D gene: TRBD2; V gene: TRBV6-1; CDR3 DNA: TGTGCCAGCAAAACGGGGGAGGGCCATGAGCAGTTCTTC; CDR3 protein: CASKTGEGHEQFF
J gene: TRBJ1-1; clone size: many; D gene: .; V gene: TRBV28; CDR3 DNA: TGTGCCAGTTCCCTCCTAGGTATTTACACTGAAGCTTTCTTT; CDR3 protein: CASSLLGIYTEAFF
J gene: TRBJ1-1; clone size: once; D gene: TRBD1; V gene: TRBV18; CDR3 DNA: TGTGCCAGCTCAACAGGGGCCCCTGAAGCTTTCTTT; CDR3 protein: CASSTGAPEAFF
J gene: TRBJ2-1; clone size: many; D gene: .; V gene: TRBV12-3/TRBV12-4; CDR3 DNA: TGTGCCAGCAGTTTAAGGGACTTCAATGAGCAGTTCTTC; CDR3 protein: CASSLRDFNEQFF
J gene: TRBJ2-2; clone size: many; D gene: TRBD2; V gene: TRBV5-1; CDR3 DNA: TGCGCCAGCAGCGTCGGGAGGGCCACGACCGGGGAGCTGTTTTTT; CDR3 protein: CASSVGRATTGELFF
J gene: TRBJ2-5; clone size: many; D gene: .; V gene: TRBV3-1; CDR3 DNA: TGTGCCAGCAGGCCAGACATCCAAGAGACCCAGTACTTC; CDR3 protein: CASRPDIQETQYF
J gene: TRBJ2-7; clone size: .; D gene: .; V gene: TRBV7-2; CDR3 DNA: TGTGCCAGCAGCTTAGCCCTATATCCCGCCCCCTACGAGCAGTACTTC; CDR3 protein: CASSLALYPAPYEQYF
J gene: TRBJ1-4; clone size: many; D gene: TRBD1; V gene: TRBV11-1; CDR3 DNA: TGTACCAGCAGCCGCTCCGGGACAGGGTGGAGTGAAAAACTGTTTTTT; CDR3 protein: CTSSRSGTGWSEKLFF
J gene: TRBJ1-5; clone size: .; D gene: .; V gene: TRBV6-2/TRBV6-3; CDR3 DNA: TGTGCCAGCAGTTACTCGGGCCCCTGGGAGCCCCAGCATTTT; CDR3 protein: CASSYSGPWEPQHF
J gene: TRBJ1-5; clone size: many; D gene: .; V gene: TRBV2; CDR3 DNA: TGTGCCAGCAGTTCGGGAGGGGGTTATCAGCCCCAGCATTTT; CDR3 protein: CASSSGGGYQPQHF
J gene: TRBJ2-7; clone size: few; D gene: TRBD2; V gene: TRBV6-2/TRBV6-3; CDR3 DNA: TGTGCCAGCAAGGGGACTAGCGCCCTACACGAGCAGTACTTC; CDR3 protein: CASKGTSALHEQYF
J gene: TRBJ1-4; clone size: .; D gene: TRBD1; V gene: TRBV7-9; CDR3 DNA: TGTGCCAGCAGCTTAACTGCCGGACAGGCTCGTGAAAAACTGTTTTTT; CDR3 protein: CASSLTAGQAREKLFF
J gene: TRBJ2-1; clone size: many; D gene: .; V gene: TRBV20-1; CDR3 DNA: TGCAGTGCTAGCGTCGCAGGTAACAATGAGCAGTTCTTC; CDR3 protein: CSASVAGNNEQFF
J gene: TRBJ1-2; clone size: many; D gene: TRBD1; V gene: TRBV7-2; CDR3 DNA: TGTGCCAGCAGCCCTTCACTCGCTGAGACAGGGGTGGACTATGGCTACACCTTC; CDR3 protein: CASSPSLAETGVDYGYTF
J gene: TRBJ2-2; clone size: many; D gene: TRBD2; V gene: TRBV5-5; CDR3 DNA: TGTGCCAGCAGCTTAACTAGCGACGGGTGGGCCGGGGAGCTGTTTTTT; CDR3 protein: CASSLTSDGWAGELFF
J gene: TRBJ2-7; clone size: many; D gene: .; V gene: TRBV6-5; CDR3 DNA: TGTGCCAGCAGTTACTCTGCCAGGTCCTCCTACGAGCAGTACTTC; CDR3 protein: CASSYSARSSYEQYF
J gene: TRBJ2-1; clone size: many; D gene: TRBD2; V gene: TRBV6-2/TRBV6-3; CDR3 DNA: TGTGCCAGCAACCCCACTAGCGGGAGAGGGGAAAATGAGCAGTTCTTC; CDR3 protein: CASNPTSGRGENEQFF
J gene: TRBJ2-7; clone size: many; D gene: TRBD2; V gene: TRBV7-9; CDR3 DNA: TGTGCCAGCAGCCCAATGAGCGGGAGAACCTACGAGCAGTACTTC; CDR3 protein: CASSPMSGRTYEQYF
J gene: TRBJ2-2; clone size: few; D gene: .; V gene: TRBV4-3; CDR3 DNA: TGCGCCAGCAGCCAAGATTACGGGAGAGGGCCCGGGGAGCTGTTTTTT; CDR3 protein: CASSQDYGRGPGELFF
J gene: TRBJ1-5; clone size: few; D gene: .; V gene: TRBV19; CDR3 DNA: TGTGCCAGTACCGCAATAAGGGGCGGCGATCAGCCCCAGCATTTT; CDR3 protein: CASTAIRGGDQPQHF
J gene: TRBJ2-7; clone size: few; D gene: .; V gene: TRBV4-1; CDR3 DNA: TGCGCCAGCAGCCAAGTCCCTGGCGAGCAGTACTTC; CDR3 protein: CASSQVPGEQYF
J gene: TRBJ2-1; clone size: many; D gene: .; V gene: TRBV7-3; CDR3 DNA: TGTGCCAGCAGCTCCGGTGGGGGGGGCTTCAATGAGCAGTTCTTC; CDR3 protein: CASSSGGGGFNEQFF